The 26 T cell receptor beta chains below all came from one sample that was sequenced in a study of T-cell reconstitution after alpha-beta-depleted transplantation in children. Preparing the TCRbeta library involved the use of unique molecular identifiers. TCRdb passed the PCR reads through MiXCR, listing each CDR3 protein once. The top ten hold about 32% of the sample, which has hundreds of thousands of distinct CDR3 sequences, about 17% seen once. The source was PBMCs, mostly from graft donor cells, collected 360 days after TCRalphabeta/CD19-depleted stem cell transplant. These receptors were collected from a boy in the first two years of life who had a stem cell transplant for Wiskott-Aldrich syndrome, so the T cells may come from the graft donor.

The J gene is TRBJ2-1, the V gene TRBV27; D is uncertain. Germline values: CDR1 MNHEY, CDR2 SMNVEV (reference sequence). V was pared by 6 bases and J by 4 bases, with 10 bases between. The CDR3 totals 13 residues. The CDR3 DNA is TGTGCCAGCAGAATGGACCGTTACAATGAGCAGTTCTTC. Protein sequence: CASRMDRYNEQFF.

V gene TRBV5-1 combines with J gene TRBJ2-7; the D is unclear. This CDR3 contains 14 residues. Germline V gene sequence: CDR1 SGHRS, CDR2 YFSETQ. V shed 4 bases and J shed 2 bases, with 13 bases lying between them. In DNA, the CDR3 is TGCGCCAGCAGCCCGGACGGCTTTCCCTACGAGCAGTACTTC. It encodes CASSPDGFPYEQYF.

The chain carries TRBV4-2 and TRBJ2-1; 8 bases match TRBD2. Germline CDR1 and CDR2: LGHNA and YNFKEQ. The CDR3 is made up of 19 amino acids. Germline trimming cut 0 bases from V and 2 bases from J; bases unmatched to any gene: 12. This CDR3 is CASSQDILASGFTYNEQFF. DNA for the CDR3: TGTGCCAGCAGCCAAGATATTTTGGCTAGCGGGTTTACCTACAATGAGCAGTTCTTC.

V is TRBV5-4 and J is TRBJ2-7; 12 bases agree with TRBD2. J was trimmed by 2 bases and V by 0 bases; bases with no gene match: 6. Germline-derived CDR1 and CDR2 are SGHNT and YYREEE (reference sequence). The CDR3 has 17 residues. CDR3 sequence (DNA): TGTGCCAGCAGCTTGGGGGCCTCTAGCGGGAGGGCCTACGAGCAGTACTTC. It encodes CASSLGASSGRAYEQYF.

This sequence joins TRBV12-3 or TRBV12-4 and TRBJ1-4; the match to TRBD1 covers 7 bases. The CDR3 extends over 14 amino acids. After removal of 7 bases from V and 7 bases from J, the junction contained 9 bases not matched to a gene. CDR3 sequence (DNA): TGTGCCAGCACCCCGACAGGGTATAGTGAAAAACTGTTTTTT. Translated: CASTPTGYSEKLFF.

This clonotype appeared many times. The chain joins TRBV25-1 to TRBJ2-5, with 11 bases lining up with TRBD2. Germline V gene data show CDR1 as MGHDK and CDR2 as SYGVNS. The trim removed 6 bases at V and 1 base at J, leaving 7 bases unmatched. The CDR3 consists of 16 residues. The CDR3 DNA reads TGTGCCAGCAGGAGGGGGACTAGCGGAACCCAAGAGACCCAGTACTTC. Translation gives CASRRGTSGTQETQYF.

In nucleotides, the CDR3 is TGTGCCAGCAGCCCCGGGGGAATTAGCTCCTACAATGAGCAGTTCTTC. This sequence encodes CASSPGGISSYNEQFF. This chain uses TRBV11-2 with TRBJ2-1, with D perhaps TRBD2 (6 bases). Germline V gene sequence: CDR1 SGHAT, CDR2 FQNNGV. The CDR3 covers 16 residues. Trimming removed 5 bases from V and 0 bases from J, with 14 bases in between.

This rearrangement joins TRBV12-3 or TRBV12-4 to TRBJ2-7, with TRBD2 matching over 7 bases. This CDR3 comprises 13 residues. J gave up 5 bases and V 6 bases, and 7 bases lay outside the gene matches. The CDR3 loop reads CASRPGLVDEQYF. The DNA of the CDR3 is TGTGCCAGCAGACCCGGACTAGTCGACGAGCAGTACTTC.

This clonotype has just a few counts. The chain employs TRBV4-3 and TRBJ2-5; unclear D gene. The CDR3 contains 16 residues. Trimming pared 0 bases from V and 2 bases from J, leaving 13 bases between. The V gene's germline CDR1 is LGHNA and CDR2 YSLEER. The CDR3 region is CASSQDPAGFQETQYF. In DNA form, the CDR3 reads TGCGCCAGCAGCCAAGATCCCGCCGGGTTTCAAGAGACCCAGTACTTC.

This clonotype appeared many times. This chain joins TRBV4-1 and TRBJ2-1, with 8 bases lining up with TRBD1. This CDR3 is built from 13 residues. From germline, CDR1 is MGHRA and CDR2 YSYEKL. The V gene end was trimmed by 5 bases and the J gene end by 6 bases; junction bases not matched to a gene: 3. CDR3: CASSSTGGNEQFF. The CDR3, as DNA: TGCGCCAGCAGCTCCACAGGGGGCAATGAGCAGTTCTTC.

The rearrangement uses TRBV7-9 and TRBJ2-3, with 7 bases aligning to TRBD2. CDR3 length: 14 amino acids. Germline CDR1 and CDR2: SEHNR and FQNEAQ (reference sequence). With V trimmed by 4 bases and J by 4 bases, 5 bases remained unmatched. The CDR3: CASSYGLGADTQYF. The CDR3 nucleotides read TGTGCCAGCAGCTATGGACTAGGGGCAGATACGCAGTATTTT.

The V and J genes are TRBV7-6 and TRBJ1-5; no clear D gene. This CDR3 region has 15 residues. Deletions cut 4 bases from V and 0 bases from J, with 10 bases between. The germline V gene has CDR1 SGHVS and CDR2 FNYEAQ. The chain's CDR3 is CASSSRPYSNQPQHF. The DNA of the CDR3 is TGTGCCAGCAGCTCCAGACCTTATAGCAATCAGCCCCAGCATTTT.

This chain uses TRBV20-1 with TRBJ2-7; TRBD2 agrees at 11 bases. Losses at the gene ends were 6 bases for V and 5 bases for J; bases not matched to a gene: 6. Per germline, CDR1 DFQATT and CDR2 SNEGSKA (reference sequence). The CDR3 spans 13 residues. CDR3 coding DNA: TGCAGTGCAAATAGCGGGGGGGTAGACGAGCAGTACTTC. Protein sequence: CSANSGGVDEQYF.

This clonotype has just a few counts. This chain joins TRBV24-1 and TRBJ2-7; D gene uncertain. Trimming took 5 bases from V and 3 from J, leaving 4 bases between them. The CDR3 has 11 amino acids. CDR1 and CDR2 from the germline V gene are KGHDR and SFDVKD. The CDR3 loop is CATSVGYEQYF. Written as DNA, the CDR3 is TGTGCCACCAGTGTTGGCTACGAGCAGTACTTC.

This sequence joins TRBV20-1 and TRBJ2-1, with 9 bases that match TRBD2. V shed 3 bases, J shed 5 bases, and the junction held 8 bases outside the gene matches. This CDR3 comprises 15 residues. From germline, CDR1 is DFQATT and CDR2 SNEGSKA (reference sequence). This chain's CDR3 is CSASNRLADNNEQFF. Here the CDR3 DNA reads TGCAGTGCTAGTAATAGACTAGCGGACAACAATGAGCAGTTCTTC.

The chain recombines TRBV5-1 with TRBJ2-1, with D possibly TRBD1 on 5 matching bases. Trimming took off 0 bases at V and 1 base at J, with 17 bases between the two ends. Germline assignment: CDR1 SGHRS and CDR2 YFSETQ. The CDR3 extends over 18 amino acids. This CDR3 reads CASSLVGQLPGSYNEQFF. The CDR3 bases are TGCGCCAGCAGCTTGGTTGGCCAGCTTCCAGGGTCCTACAATGAGCAGTTCTTC.

This clonotype was counted a few times. V and J are TRBV4-3 and TRBJ2-1; no clear D. V was pared by 5 bases and J by 6 bases, with 20 bases between. Germline assignment: CDR1 LGHNA and CDR2 YSLEER. This CDR3 contains 16 residues. The CDR3: CASSIQLRVTVNEQFF. CDR3 nucleotide sequence: TGCGCCAGCAGCATCCAGCTACGCGTAACGGTCAATGAGCAGTTCTTC.

This chain links TRBV5-5 with TRBJ2-5, with D perhaps matching TRBD1 (6 bases). The CDR3 is made up of 13 amino acids. Trimming left V 6 bases short and J 2 bases short, with 11 bases between. CDR1 is SGHKS, CDR2 YYEKEE, per germline (reference sequence). The CDR3 region has the DNA TGTGCCAGCACGAACAGGGTGCAAGAGACCCAGTACTTC. Translation gives CASTNRVQETQYF.

This clonotype was counted only a few times. Here the CDR3 DNA reads TGTGCCAGCAGCGCATCGTGGACTAGCGGGGGGGCGGTCCATGAGCAGTTCTTC. It is translated as CASSASWTSGGAVHEQFF. The V and J genes are TRBV11-1 and TRBJ2-1; 15 positions agree with TRBD2. The trim removed 5 bases at V and 8 bases at J, leaving 13 bases unmatched. Per the germline V gene, CDR1 is SGHAT and CDR2 is FQDESV (reference sequence). The CDR3 contains 18 residues.

This sequence joins TRBV4-1 and TRBJ2-4; 9 nucleotides agree with TRBD1. V lost 0 bases and J lost 0; bases outside the gene matches: 15. Germline V lookup: CDR1 MGHRA, CDR2 YSYEKL. CDR3 length equals 21 residues. The CDR3 DNA is TGCGCCAGCAGCCAAGATCTAGGACAGGGGTTCCGGATGAAAGCCAAAAACATTCAGTACTTC. Translation: CASSQDLGQGFRMKAKNIQYF.

The rearrangement links TRBV5-1 to TRBJ2-5; 7 nucleotides match TRBD2. V was clipped by 4 bases and J by 5 bases; unmatched bases: 8. Looked up from germline, CDR1 is SGHRS and CDR2 is YFSETQ. This CDR3 is built from 14 residues. The CDR3 DNA follows: TGCGCCAGCAGCGAGGCTAGCGGACGGGAGACCCAGTACTTC. It yields the protein CASSEASGRETQYF.

V is TRBV7-9 and J is TRBJ2-2, with 9 positions matching TRBD2. CDR1 is SEHNR and CDR2 is FQNEAQ in the germline V gene (reference sequence). The CDR3 has 17 amino acids. Germline trimming cut 3 bases from V and 4 bases from J; bases unmatched to any gene: 9. The CDR3 region is CASSFPSREGRTGELFF. The DNA of the CDR3 is TGTGCCAGCAGCTTCCCTTCGCGGGAGGGCCGCACCGGGGAGCTGTTTTTT.

This clonotype was counted between two and nine times. The chain couples TRBV24-1 to TRBJ2-1, with TRBD2 matching over 12 bases. The V gene's germline CDR1 is KGHDR and CDR2 SFDVKD. The CDR3 length is 17 residues. Trimming cost V 3 bases and J 3 bases; bases outside gene matches: 5. The CDR3 protein is CATSDKTSGRIYNEQFF. DNA of the CDR3: TGTGCCACCAGTGATAAGACTAGCGGGAGAATCTACAATGAGCAGTTCTTC.

The V and J genes are TRBV14 and TRBJ2-5, with D tentatively TRBD1 (5 bases). Trimming shortened V by 0 bases and J by 1 base, and 9 bases separated the two germline ends. The CDR3 is made up of 15 amino acids. CDR1 is SGHDN and CDR2 is FVKESK in the germline V gene. In nucleotides, the CDR3 is TGTGCCAGCAGCCAAGATCGAACAGGCCAAGAGACCCAGTACTTC. Its translation is CASSQDRTGQETQYF. Supplemented by reference TRBV14 and TRBJ2-5, the full variable domain reads EAGVTQFPSHSVIEKGQTVTLRCDPISGHDNLYWYRRVMGKEIKFLLHFVKESKQDESGMPNNRFLAERTGGTYSTLKVQPAELEDSGVYFCASSQDRTGQETQYFGPGTRLLVL.

The table lists this clonotype with a few counts. The chain recombines TRBV7-2 with TRBJ2-3, with 10 positions matching TRBD1. V shed 4 bases, J shed 5 bases, and the junction held 6 bases outside the gene matches. The CDR3 runs to 15 residues. Germline V gene sequence: CDR1 SGHTA, CDR2 FQGNSA. The CDR3 is CASSSTGGTVDTQYF. CDR3 in DNA: TGTGCCAGCAGCTCGACAGGGGGCACGGTAGATACGCAGTATTTT.

This clonotype was counted only a few times. The chain employs TRBV6-2 or TRBV6-3 and TRBJ2-5, with 14 bases that match TRBD2. The V segment lost 5 bases and the J segment 0 bases; nucleotides outside the gene matches: 11. The CDR3 is 19 amino acids. Germline CDR1 is MNHEY and CDR2 is SVGEGT. The CDR3: CASSLTWKGLAGDQETQYF. The CDR3 bases are TGTGCCAGCAGTCTGACCTGGAAGGGACTAGCGGGAGACCAAGAGACCCAGTACTTC.